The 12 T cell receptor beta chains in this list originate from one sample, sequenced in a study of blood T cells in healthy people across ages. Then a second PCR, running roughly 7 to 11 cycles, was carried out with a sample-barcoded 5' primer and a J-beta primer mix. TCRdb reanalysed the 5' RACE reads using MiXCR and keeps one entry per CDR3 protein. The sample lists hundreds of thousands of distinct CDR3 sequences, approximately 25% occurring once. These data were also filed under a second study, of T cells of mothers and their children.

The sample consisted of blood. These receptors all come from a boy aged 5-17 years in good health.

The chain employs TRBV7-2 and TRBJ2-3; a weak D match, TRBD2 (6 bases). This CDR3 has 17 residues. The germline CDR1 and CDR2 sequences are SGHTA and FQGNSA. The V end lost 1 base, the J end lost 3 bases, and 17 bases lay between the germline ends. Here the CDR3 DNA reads TGTGCCAGCAGCTTAGTCGGCGGGGCCCCAAGGACAGATACGCAGTATTTT. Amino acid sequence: CASSLVGGAPRTDTQYF.

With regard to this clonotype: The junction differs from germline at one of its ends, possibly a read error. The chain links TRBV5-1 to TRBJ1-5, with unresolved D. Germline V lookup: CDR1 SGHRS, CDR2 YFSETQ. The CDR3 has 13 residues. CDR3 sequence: CASGLDSNQPQHF. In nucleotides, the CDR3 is TGCGCCAGCGGCTTGGACAGCAATCAGCCCCAGCATTTT.

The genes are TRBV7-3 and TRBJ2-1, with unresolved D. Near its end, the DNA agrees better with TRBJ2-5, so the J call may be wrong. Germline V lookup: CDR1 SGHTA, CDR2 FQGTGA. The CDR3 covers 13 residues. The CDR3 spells CASSLESGQTQYF. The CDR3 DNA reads TGTGCCAGCAGCTTGGAGTCGGGTCAGACCCAGTACTTC.

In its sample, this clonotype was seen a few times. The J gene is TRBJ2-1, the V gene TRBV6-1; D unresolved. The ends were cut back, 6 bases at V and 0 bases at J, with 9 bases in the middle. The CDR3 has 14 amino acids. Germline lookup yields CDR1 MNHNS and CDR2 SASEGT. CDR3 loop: CASRGQSSYNEQFF. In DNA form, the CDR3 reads TGTGCCAGCAGGGGTCAAAGCTCCTACAATGAGCAGTTCTTC.

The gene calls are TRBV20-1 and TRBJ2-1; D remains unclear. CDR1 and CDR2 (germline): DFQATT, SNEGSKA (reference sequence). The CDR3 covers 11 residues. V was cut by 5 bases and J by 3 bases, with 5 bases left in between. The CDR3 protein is CSADGYNEQFF. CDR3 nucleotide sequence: TGCAGTGCTGACGGCTACAATGAGCAGTTCTTC.

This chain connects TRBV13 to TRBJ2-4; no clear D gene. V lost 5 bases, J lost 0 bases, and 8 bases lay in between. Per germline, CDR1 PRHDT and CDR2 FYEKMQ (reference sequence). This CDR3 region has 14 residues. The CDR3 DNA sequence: TGTGCCAGCAGCCCGGATGTAGCCAAAAACATTCAGTACTTC. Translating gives CASSPDVAKNIQYF.

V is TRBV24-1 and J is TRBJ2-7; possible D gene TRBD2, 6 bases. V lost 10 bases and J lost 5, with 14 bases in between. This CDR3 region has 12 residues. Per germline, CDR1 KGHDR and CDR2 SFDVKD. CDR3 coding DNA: TGTGCCACGGGGGGAGTTGGCGACGAGCAGTACTTC. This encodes CATGGVGDEQYF.

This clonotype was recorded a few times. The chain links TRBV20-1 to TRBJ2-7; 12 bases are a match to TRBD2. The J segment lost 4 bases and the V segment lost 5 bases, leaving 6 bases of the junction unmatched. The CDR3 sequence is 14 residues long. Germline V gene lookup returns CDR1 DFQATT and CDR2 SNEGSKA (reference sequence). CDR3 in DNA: TGCAGTGCTCCTTCTAGCGGGAGGGCGTACGAGCAGTACTTC. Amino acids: CSAPSSGRAYEQYF.

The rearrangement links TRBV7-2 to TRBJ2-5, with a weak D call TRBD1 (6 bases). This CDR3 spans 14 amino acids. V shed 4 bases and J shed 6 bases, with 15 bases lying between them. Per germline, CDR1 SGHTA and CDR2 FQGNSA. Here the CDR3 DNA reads TGTGCCAGCAGCTGGCCAGGGGATCGGAAGACCCAGTACTTC. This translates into CASSWPGDRKTQYF.

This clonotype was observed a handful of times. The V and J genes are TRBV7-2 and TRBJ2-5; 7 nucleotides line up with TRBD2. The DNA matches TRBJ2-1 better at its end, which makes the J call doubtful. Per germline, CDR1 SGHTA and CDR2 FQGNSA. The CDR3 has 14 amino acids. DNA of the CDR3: TGTGCCAGCAGCTTAGCGGGAGGGCCTTATGAGCAGTTCTTC. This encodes CASSLAGGPYEQFF.

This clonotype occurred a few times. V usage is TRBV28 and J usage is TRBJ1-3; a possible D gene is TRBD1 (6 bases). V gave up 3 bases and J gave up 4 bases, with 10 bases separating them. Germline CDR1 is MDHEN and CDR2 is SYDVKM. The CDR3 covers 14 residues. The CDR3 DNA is TGTGCCAGCAGTTTGCCGGGGGGCGGAAACACCATATATTTT. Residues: CASSLPGGGNTIYF.

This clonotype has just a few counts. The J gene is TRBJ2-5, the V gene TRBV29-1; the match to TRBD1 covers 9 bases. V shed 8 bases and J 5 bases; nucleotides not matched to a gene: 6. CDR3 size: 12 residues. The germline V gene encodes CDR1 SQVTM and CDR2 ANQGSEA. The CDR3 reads CSLLDRGETQYF. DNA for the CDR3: TGCAGCCTCCTGGACAGGGGTGAGACCCAGTACTTC.